The next 24 T cell receptor beta chains were all read from a single sample in a study of shared clonotypes between healthy human individuals (dated by TCRdb to between 2020 and 2021). Library preparation used the immunoSEQ multiplex PCR assay. What TCRdb holds here is the immuneACCESS table cut down to in-frame rearrangements. Part of the clones is not present; checked against another copy, under half of the missing clones reflect an unresolved V gene, and the others are unexplained. Recorded for this sample are roughly 500,000 clones; around 96% of them occurred a single time. Of the sample, approximately 0.062% is held by the ten largest clones. The specimen sequenced was naive CD4+ T cells sorted from blood. The cell subset or site tag for this specimen amounts to: CD45RA+ positively selected. The receptors shown here come from a woman aged 25 to 45 in good health.

The V call is TRBV5-1, the J call TRBJ2-1; D gene ambiguous. This CDR3 contains 16 residues. With 2 bases removed from V and 0 bases from J, the gap between germline ends came to 12 bases. The germline gives CDR1 SGHRS, CDR2 YFSETQ. CDR3 in amino acids: CASSFGPQGSYNEQFF. CDR3 DNA: TGCGCCAGCAGCTTCGGGCCCCAAGGCTCCTACAATGAGCAGTTCTTC.

This chain connects TRBV11-2 to TRBJ2-1; no firm D call. Trimming removed 2 bases at V and 4 bases at J, with 12 bases between. This CDR3 has 15 residues. CDR1 and CDR2 (germline): SGHAT, FQNNGV. The CDR3: CASSLSHSEYNEQFF. The CDR3 DNA is TGTGCCAGCAGCTTAAGTCATTCAGAGTACAATGAGCAGTTCTTC.

V is TRBV5-4 and J is TRBJ2-7; 10 nucleotides match TRBD2. This CDR3 has 15 residues. The trim removed 4 bases at V and 4 bases at J, leaving 8 bases unmatched. CDR1 SGHNT and CDR2 YYREEE come from the germline V gene (reference sequence). CDR3 region: CASSPPSGSLYEQYF. CDR3 sequence (DNA): TGTGCCAGCAGCCCCCCTAGCGGGAGCTTGTACGAGCAGTACTTC.

V is TRBV28 and J is TRBJ1-5; TRBD1 matches at 8 bases. The CDR3 covers 15 residues. From germline, CDR1 is MDHEN and CDR2 SYDVKM. With 2 bases clipped from V and 0 bases from J, the junction kept 0 bases outside the gene matches. CDR3 amino acids: CASSLGTGSNQPQHF. The CDR3 nucleotides are TGTGCCAGCAGTTTAGGGACAGGTAGCAATCAGCCCCAGCATTTT.

The genes are TRBV5-1 and TRBJ1-1, with D uncertain. The germline gives CDR1 SGHRS, CDR2 YFSETQ. Trimming removed 5 bases from V and 2 bases from J, with 10 bases in between. The CDR3 contains 13 residues. Written as DNA, the CDR3 is TGCGCCAGCAGGTCCGCCGGCAACACTGAAGCTTTCTTT. Its protein product is CASRSAGNTEAFF.

The chain couples TRBV28 to TRBJ2-1, with 10 bases aligning to TRBD2. The CDR3 covers 15 residues. The trim removed 6 bases at V and 8 bases at J, leaving 10 bases unmatched. Germline CDR1 MDHEN, CDR2 SYDVKM. The chain's CDR3 is CASRSAGGFLHEQFF. CDR3 DNA: TGTGCCAGCAGGTCAGCGGGAGGGTTTTTGCATGAGCAGTTCTTC.

This clone was seen a single time. The chain employs TRBV19 and TRBJ2-7, with TRBD1 matching 8 bases. The V gene end was trimmed by 3 bases and the J gene end by 3 bases; junction bases not matched to a gene: 7. In germline, CDR1 is LNHDA, CDR2 SQIVND (reference sequence). The CDR3 consists of 15 residues. This CDR3 is CASSMPGTGHYEQYF. The CDR3 DNA sequence: TGTGCCAGTAGTATGCCCGGGACAGGACACTACGAGCAGTACTTC.

The V gene is TRBV6-1, the J gene TRBJ2-7, with 8 bases that match TRBD1. The CDR3 totals 18 residues. Losses at the gene ends were 4 bases for V and 3 bases for J; bases not matched to a gene: 17. The germline gives CDR1 MNHNS, CDR2 SASEGT. CDR3: CASSGGRRDRMENYEQYF. In nucleotides, the CDR3 is TGTGCCAGCAGTGGGGGGAGGAGGGACAGGATGGAAAACTACGAGCAGTACTTC.

The chain uses TRBV5-5 and TRBJ2-5; D possibly matches TRBD1 or TRBD2 (5 bases each). The CDR3 has 15 amino acids. CDR1 and CDR2 (germline): SGHKS, YYEKEE (reference sequence). V was cut by 4 bases and J by 11 bases, with 24 bases left in between. The CDR3 sequence: CASSQLPTDFGEQYF. The CDR3 DNA sequence: TGTGCCAGCAGCCAACTCCCGACAGACTTTGGGGAGCAGTACTTC. Together with reference TRBV5-5 and TRBJ2-5, the CDR3 gives the full variable domain: DAGVTQSPTHLIKTRGQQVTLRCSPISGHKSVSWYQQVLGQGPQFIFQYYEKEERGRGNFPDRFSARQFPNYSSELNVNALLLGDSALYLCASSQLPTDFGEQYFGPGTRLLVL.

The genes are TRBV7-9 and TRBJ2-3; 7 bases are shared with TRBD2. The CDR3 covers 14 residues. Trimming at V came to 11 bases and at J to 2 bases, leaving 10 bases not matched to a gene. Germline loops: CDR1 SEHNR, CDR2 FQNEAQ (reference sequence). Written as DNA, the CDR3 is TGTGCCGATGAAGGGCGGGAGTCCACAGATACGCAGTATTTT. It is translated as CADEGRESTDTQYF.

The chain is built from TRBV2 and TRBJ2-1; D gene unclear. This CDR3 contains 11 residues. V lost 2 bases, J lost 9 bases, and 5 bases lay in between. Germline CDR1 reads SNHLY; CDR2 reads FYNNEI. The CDR3 region has the DNA TGTGCCAGCAGTGAACTGGGTGAGCAGTTCTTC. Translation gives CASSELGEQFF. The full variable domain, rest sourced from reference TRBV2 and TRBJ2-1, is EPEVTQTPSHQVTQMGQEVILRCVPISNHLYFYWYRQILGQKVEFLVSFYNNEISEKSEIFDDQFSVERPDGSNFTLKIRSTKLEDSAMYFCASSELGEQFFGPGTRLTVL.

This chain connects TRBV5-8 to TRBJ2-1; 8 positions match TRBD1. This CDR3 has 15 amino acids. CDR1 SGHTS and CDR2 YDEGEE come from the germline V gene. V shed 7 bases, J shed 7 bases, and the junction held 13 bases outside the gene matches. CDR3 DNA sequence: TGTGCCAGCGACCCTTCCCCAGGGGGCGGGAATGAGCAGTTCTTC. Translating it yields CASDPSPGGGNEQFF.

J is TRBJ1-1 and V is TRBV28, with D hard to call. Trimming pared 4 bases from V and 6 bases from J, leaving 9 bases between. Germline CDR1 MDHEN, CDR2 SYDVKM. The CDR3 spans 12 residues. CDR3 bases: TGTGCCAGCAGTTACAGATTCCCTGAAGCTTTCTTT. It translates to CASSYRFPEAFF.

This clone showed up just once. The chain carries TRBV28 and TRBJ1-6; TRBD1 is a possible D gene (5 bases). V shed 6 bases and J shed 0 bases, with 18 bases lying between them. CDR3 size: 18 residues. Germline V gives CDR1 MDHEN, CDR2 SYDVKM. CDR3 region: CASSRGVFSNSYNSPLHF. CDR3 coding DNA: TGTGCCAGCAGCCGGGGGGTTTTTTCCAACTCCTATAATTCACCCCTCCACTTT.

The genes are TRBV2 and TRBJ2-5, with TRBD2 matching over 12 bases. The junction had 10 bases not matched to a gene; V was cut back by 0 bases and J by 5 bases. Germline V gene data show CDR1 as SNHLY and CDR2 as FYNNEI. The CDR3 length is 18 residues. The CDR3 loop is CASSEALRLAGGPETQYF. CDR3 sequence (DNA): TGTGCCAGCAGTGAAGCGCTTCGGCTAGCGGGAGGGCCTGAGACCCAGTACTTC.

V is TRBV19 and J is TRBJ2-7; D gene uncertain. In germline, CDR1 is LNHDA, CDR2 SQIVND (reference sequence). This CDR3 is built from 14 residues. Trimming took 2 bases from V and 3 from J, leaving 11 bases between them. The CDR3 nucleotides are TGTGCCAGTAGTATAAGCAGGAATAACTACGAGCAGTACTTC. The encoded protein is CASSISRNNYEQYF. Based on the CDR3 plus reference TRBV19 and TRBJ2-7, the full variable domain is DGGITQSPKYLFRKEGQNVTLSCEQNLNHDAMYWYRQDPGQGLRLIYYSQIVNDFQKGDIAEGYSVSREKKESFPLTVTSAQKNPTAFYLCASSISRNNYEQYFGPGTRLTVT.

This sequence joins TRBV6-4 and TRBJ2-2, with 8 bases that match TRBD2. The germline V gene encodes CDR1 MRHNA and CDR2 SNTAGT. V was clipped by 8 bases and J by 4 bases; unmatched bases: 6. This CDR3 has 14 amino acids. CDR3 region: CASRREVSTGELFF. The CDR3 nucleotides read TGTGCCAGCCGGCGGGAGGTTAGCACCGGGGAGCTGTTTTTT.

V usage is TRBV7-6 and J usage is TRBJ1-2; 8 bases align to TRBD1. Germline lookup yields CDR1 SGHVS and CDR2 FNYEAQ. V was clipped by 5 bases and J by 4 bases; unmatched bases: 12. The CDR3 sequence is 16 residues long. The CDR3 is CASSRTGPPSGYGYTF. In nucleotides, the CDR3 is TGTGCCAGCAGCCGGACAGGGCCCCCTTCAGGCTATGGCTACACCTTC. The whole variable domain, filled in from reference TRBV7-6 and TRBJ1-2, reads GAGVSQSPRYKVTKRGQDVALRCDPISGHVSLYWYRQALGQGPEFLTYFNYEAQQDKSGLPNDRFSAERPEGSISTLTIQRTEQRDSAMYRCASSRTGPPSGYGYTFGSGTRLTVV.

The chain couples TRBV7-2 to TRBJ2-7, with 7 bases fitting TRBD2. The germline CDR1 and CDR2 sequences are SGHTA and FQGNSA. V was clipped by 5 bases and J by 4 bases; unmatched bases: 14. CDR3 length equals 16 residues. CDR3 in DNA: TGTGCCAGCAGCCCTGACTCGGGGGAGGGTTGGTACGAGCAGTACTTC. Translated: CASSPDSGEGWYEQYF.

The chain has TRBV11-2 and TRBJ2-7; TRBD1 agrees at 12 bases. Germline-derived CDR1 and CDR2 are SGHAT and FQNNGV. After removal of 4 bases from V and 7 bases from J, the junction contained 11 bases not matched to a gene. The CDR3 covers 16 residues. The CDR3 spells CASSSITGTGGREQYF. The CDR3 DNA reads as TGTGCCAGCAGCTCTATAACCGGGACAGGGGGCAGGGAGCAGTACTTC.

The genes are TRBV21-1 and TRBJ1-1. TRBV21-1 is annotated as a pseudogene. The CDR3 totals 15 residues. CDR3 residues: CASPPRGGLNTEAFF. CDR3 DNA: TGTGCCAGCCCCCCTCGGGGGGGGCTGAACACTGAAGCTTTCTTT.

The rearrangement joins TRBV5-4 to TRBJ1-4, with D tentatively TRBD1 (5 bases). Between the trimmed V and J ends, which lost 0 bases and 11 bases, there was a span of 5 bases. CDR3 length: 11 amino acids. CDR1 is SGHNT, CDR2 YYREEE, per germline (reference sequence). The CDR3 DNA follows: TGTGCCAGCAGCTTGGGGGGGAAACTGTTTTTT. It translates to CASSLGGKLFF.

The chain is built from TRBV6-5 and TRBJ2-1; 7 nucleotides line up with TRBD1. CDR1 is MNHEY, CDR2 SVGAGI, per germline. Unmatched junction bases numbered 11, after V lost 4 bases and J lost 8 bases. The CDR3 loop spans 15 amino acids. CDR3 region: CASSSVPGQTDEQFF. The CDR3 coding sequence is TGTGCCAGCAGTTCGGTTCCGGGACAGACGGATGAGCAGTTCTTC.

The rearrangement uses TRBV27 and TRBJ2-2; D gene unclear. The CDR3 is 14 amino acids. Trimming removed 5 bases at V and 4 bases at J, with 11 bases between. Per the germline V gene, CDR1 is MNHEY and CDR2 is SMNVEV (reference sequence). The CDR3 reads CASSPAPGTGELFF. In nucleotides, the CDR3 is TGTGCCAGCAGTCCCGCCCCTGGCACCGGGGAGCTGTTTTTT.